The 28 T cell receptor beta chains below all came from one sample that was sequenced in a study of patients and donors after allogeneic stem cell transplantation. TCRdb processed the RT-PCR reads anew with MiXCR; each CDR3 protein has one entry. The data show roughly 880,000 distinct CDR3 sequences, more than 15% seen once. The sequenced material came from blood, either unsorted or a sorted T cell fraction (not recorded which). These receptors were taken from a human donor who was either an allogeneic HSCT recipient or a stem cell or donor lymphocyte infusion donor (not recorded which). It is not recorded whose cells these are; they may come from a transplant donor.

This clonotype was picked up a small number of times. The J gene is TRBJ1-6, the V gene TRBV2; D unclear. The V and J ends lost 4 bases and 10 bases respectively, with 8 bases between them. The CDR3 contains 12 residues. CDR1 SNHLY and CDR2 FYNNEI come from the germline V gene. The CDR3 DNA follows: TGTGCCAGCAGTGCCGGGTACTCACCCCTCCACTTT. Encoded protein: CASSAGYSPLHF.

This clonotype was picked up a small number of times. The chain employs TRBV12-3 or TRBV12-4 and TRBJ1-1, with D perhaps matching TRBD1 (6 bases). The germline V and J ends were trimmed by 3 bases and 4 bases, with 12 bases remaining between them. This CDR3 has 14 amino acids. The CDR3 DNA is TGTGCCAGCAGTTTCGAGGGCAGGGGCACTGAAGCTTTCTTT. Translation: CASSFEGRGTEAFF.

In this sample, this clonotype turned up many times. The rearrangement joins TRBV12-3 or TRBV12-4 to TRBJ2-5, with a possible D match to TRBD2 (5 bases). This CDR3 is built from 17 residues. The V end was cut by 6 bases, the J end by 4 bases, with 24 bases between. The CDR3 region is CASSRGPNGEARETQYF. CDR3 coding DNA: TGTGCCAGCAGCCGAGGGCCGAACGGGGAAGCAAGAGAGACCCAGTACTTC.

The chain uses TRBV20-1 and TRBJ2-3; D possibly corresponds to TRBD2 (5 bases). Trimming pared 5 bases from V and 1 base from J, leaving 7 bases between. The CDR3 is made up of 12 amino acids. Germline V gene sequence: CDR1 DFQATT, CDR2 SNEGSKA (reference sequence). The CDR3 coding sequence is TGCAGTGCTGATAGCGGCACAGATACGCAGTATTTT. This gives the protein CSADSGTDTQYF.

The CDR3 sequence is CATSGTRANEKLFF. CDR3 sequence (DNA): TGTGCCACCTCGGGGACTCGGGCCAATGAAAAACTGTTTTTT. This chain links TRBV24-1 with TRBJ1-4, with D tentatively TRBD1 (5 bases). The ends were cut back, 9 bases at V and 5 bases at J, with 15 bases in the middle. This CDR3 has 14 residues. Germline V gives CDR1 KGHDR, CDR2 SFDVKD.

This rearrangement joins TRBV6-5 to TRBJ1-5; D ambiguous. Per germline, CDR1 MNHEY and CDR2 SVGAGI. The CDR3 loop spans 18 amino acids. With 4 bases removed from V and 1 base from J, the gap between germline ends came to 20 bases. CDR3 residues: CASSSVSPVVWSNQPQHF. In nucleotides, the CDR3 is TGTGCCAGCAGTTCCGTGTCGCCGGTGGTATGGAGCAATCAGCCCCAGCATTTT.

This clonotype has only a few counts. This chain links TRBV18 with TRBJ2-3; D assignment may be TRBD1 or TRBD2 (5 bases each). The germline CDR1 and CDR2 sequences are KGHSH and LQKENI. There are 15 residues in the CDR3. Trimming shortened V by 3 bases and J by 0 bases, and 10 bases separated the two germline ends. CDR3 in amino acids: CASSPGTLSTDTQYF. CDR3 bases: TGTGCCAGCTCACCCGGGACCCTTAGCACAGATACGCAGTATTTT.

This clonotype was counted only a few times. The chain uses TRBV6-4 and TRBJ2-1; 10 nucleotides match TRBD2. The CDR3 is 15 amino acids. The germline CDR1 and CDR2 sequences are MRHNA and SNTAGT. V shed 3 bases and J 6 bases; nucleotides not matched to a gene: 5. The chain's CDR3 is CASSESSGGSNEQFF. The CDR3 DNA is TGTGCCAGCAGTGAATCTAGCGGGGGCAGCAATGAGCAGTTCTTC.

This clonotype was recorded only once. The CDR3 loop reads CASSPQSSLKGDTQYF. CDR3 bases: TGTGCCAGCAGTCCCCAGAGTTCTCTCAAGGGGGATACGCAGTATTTT. The chain combines TRBV7-9 with TRBJ2-3, with D possibly being TRBD1 (5 bases). CDR3 length equals 16 residues. Trimming removed 6 bases at V and 6 bases at J, with 22 bases between. The germline gives CDR1 SEHNR, CDR2 FQNEAQ (reference sequence).

The chain links TRBV6-5 to TRBJ2-5; 11 bases match TRBD2. This CDR3 region has 15 residues. Germline V gene data show CDR1 as MNHEY and CDR2 as SVGAGI. V shed 4 bases and J 5 bases; nucleotides not matched to a gene: 6. CDR3 residues: CASSSPSGRMETQYF. As DNA, the CDR3 is TGTGCCAGCAGTTCCCCTAGCGGGAGGATGGAGACCCAGTACTTC.

J is TRBJ1-2 and V is TRBV20-1; D uncertain. CDR3 length: 11 amino acids. V lost 2 bases, J lost 8 bases, and 9 bases lay in between. Germline V gene data show CDR1 as DFQATT and CDR2 as SNEGSKA (reference sequence). This CDR3 reads CSARKAKGYTF. In nucleotides, the CDR3 is TGCAGTGCTAGAAAGGCGAAGGGCTACACCTTC.

J is TRBJ2-3 and V is TRBV5-1; TRBD2 agrees at 11 bases. Germline-derived CDR1 and CDR2 are SGHRS and YFSETQ. This CDR3 has 15 residues. V lost 4 bases and J lost 3; bases outside the gene matches: 4. The CDR3: CASSEIAGGTDTQYF. The CDR3 bases are TGCGCCAGCAGCGAGATAGCGGGGGGGACAGATACGCAGTATTTT.

CDR3 in amino acids: CASSYSGTGGADWPQHF. The CDR3 DNA sequence: TGTGCCAGCAGTTACTCAGGGACAGGGGGCGCCGACTGGCCCCAGCATTTT. The chain uses TRBV6-5 and TRBJ1-5; 12 bases align to TRBD1. Per the germline V gene, CDR1 is MNHEY and CDR2 is SVGAGI. The CDR3 runs 17 residues. V dropped 0 bases and J dropped 9; count of bases not matched to a gene: 9.

This clonotype was counted a few times. J is TRBJ2-1 and V is TRBV7-9, with unresolved D. Germline V gene lookup returns CDR1 SEHNR and CDR2 FQNEAQ (reference sequence). V lost 3 bases, J lost 0 bases, and 12 bases lay in between. The CDR3 length is 16 residues. Here the CDR3 DNA reads TGTGCCAGCAGCTTCCCAACGGCGAGCTCCTACAATGAGCAGTTCTTC. It translates to CASSFPTASSYNEQFF.

This clonotype was seen repeatedly, ten times or more. The CDR3 DNA reads TGCAGCGTTGAAGGGGTCAGCACAGATACGCAGTATTTT. Protein: CSVEGVSTDTQYF. This chain joins TRBV29-1 and TRBJ2-3; D unresolved. Trimming took off 1 base at V and 0 bases at J, with 5 bases between the two ends. Germline V gene sequence: CDR1 SQVTM, CDR2 ANQGSEA. The CDR3 has 13 residues.

The chain employs TRBV2 and TRBJ2-7; 7 bases map to TRBD1. The CDR3 consists of 13 residues. The germline CDR1 and CDR2 sequences are SNHLY and FYNNEI. After removal of 4 bases from V and 3 bases from J, the junction contained 3 bases not matched to a gene. CDR3: CASSGDSYYEQYF. CDR3 bases: TGTGCCAGCAGTGGGGACAGTTACTACGAGCAGTACTTC.

The gene calls are TRBV6-6 and TRBJ2-5, with no clear D. Trimming removed 5 bases at V and 7 bases at J, with 11 bases between. Germline-derived CDR1 and CDR2 are MNHNY and SVGAGI (reference sequence). The CDR3 totals 12 residues. CDR3 DNA sequence: TGTGCCAGCAGTCAACAGTTGGGGACCCAGTACTTC. Encoded protein: CASSQQLGTQYF.

The chain links TRBV9 to TRBJ2-5; perhaps TRBD1 as D (6 bases). V lost 4 bases, J lost 3 bases, and 16 bases lay in between. This CDR3 has 15 residues. Per the germline V gene, CDR1 is SGDLS and CDR2 is YYNGEE. CDR3 bases: TGTGCCAGCAGCCGAGGTGGGGGCCGTGAAGAGACCCAGTACTTC. It is translated as CASSRGGGREETQYF.

The chain uses TRBV18 and TRBJ2-2; no definite D call. This CDR3 is 14 amino acids long. V lost 2 bases, J lost 1 base, and 5 bases lay in between. From germline, CDR1 is KGHSH and CDR2 LQKENI. The CDR3 coding sequence is TGTGCCAGCTCACCAGGGAAGAACACCGGGGAGCTGTTTTTT. Protein product: CASSPGKNTGELFF. Full variable domain (missing parts from reference TRBV18 and TRBJ2-2): NAGVMQNPRHLVRRRGQEARLRCSPMKGHSHVYWYRQLPEEGLKFMVYLQKENIIDESGMPKERFSAEFPKEGPSILRIQQVVRGDSAAYFCASSPGKNTGELFFGEGSRLTVL.

The chain employs TRBV10-3 and TRBJ2-5; 8 nucleotides line up with TRBD1. Trimming took 6 bases from V and 5 from J; bases not matched to a gene: 11. Per the germline V gene, CDR1 is ENHRY and CDR2 is SYGVKD. The CDR3 sequence is 15 residues long. CDR3 coding DNA: TGTGCCATCAGGCCTGGACAGGGCCGCGGGGAGACCCAGTACTTC. It specifies CAIRPGQGRGETQYF.

The chain couples TRBV20-1 to TRBJ1-4, with D possibly being TRBD1 (5 bases). Germline CDR1 DFQATT, CDR2 SNEGSKA (reference sequence). The CDR3 spans 14 residues. Trimming took 0 bases from V and 7 from J, leaving 12 bases between them. CDR3 loop: CSARDRRGVEKLFF. The CDR3 DNA reads TGCAGTGCTAGAGATCGGCGGGGGGTTGAAAAACTGTTTTTT.

This clonotype is a singleton in its sample. The V call is TRBV4-2, the J call TRBJ2-7, with D perhaps matching TRBD1 (6 bases). Germline V CDR1 and CDR2: LGHNA, YNFKEQ. The CDR3 has 15 residues. The V gene lost 1 base and the J gene lost 6 bases, with 16 bases spanning the gap. CDR3 sequence: CASSQVSQGTGEQYF. CDR3 nucleotide sequence: TGTGCCAGCAGCCAAGTATCCCAGGGGACGGGCGAGCAGTACTTC.

This clonotype was recorded at least ten times. The chain employs TRBV20-1 and TRBJ1-1; no firm D call. The ends were cut back, 4 bases at V and 3 bases at J, with 18 bases in the middle. Germline V gives CDR1 DFQATT, CDR2 SNEGSKA (reference sequence). The CDR3 covers 15 residues. The CDR3 coding sequence is TGCAGTGCTAAACGGGATAATAGTTTGGACACTGAAGCTTTCTTT. It encodes CSAKRDNSLDTEAFF.

The sample holds many counts of this clonotype. The genes are TRBV20-1 and TRBJ2-5, with D perhaps TRBD1 or TRBD2 (5 bases each). The CDR3 length is 13 residues. With 1 base removed from V and 4 bases from J, the gap between germline ends came to 10 bases. Germline CDR1 and CDR2: DFQATT and SNEGSKA (reference sequence). CDR3 region: CSARVSGRETQYF. The DNA for the CDR3 is TGCAGTGCTAGAGTTTCGGGGCGAGAGACCCAGTACTTC.

Only a few counts were recorded for this clonotype. This chain links TRBV7-8 with TRBJ2-7; D may correspond to TRBD1 or TRBD2 (5 bases each). The CDR3 sequence is 14 residues long. V was pared by 3 bases and J by 3 bases, with 12 bases between. Germline V gene data show CDR1 as SGHVS and CDR2 as FQNEAQ. This chain's CDR3 is CASSFQGPFYEQYF. Written as DNA, the CDR3 is TGTGCCAGCAGCTTCCAGGGACCTTTCTACGAGCAGTACTTC.

Many counts were recorded for this clonotype. The V gene is TRBV6-5, the J gene TRBJ1-5; TRBD1 is a possible D gene (6 bases). CDR1 is MNHEY, CDR2 SVGAGI, per germline. Trimming pared 0 bases from V and 7 bases from J, leaving 13 bases between. CDR3 length: 15 amino acids. The CDR3 bases are TGTGCCAGCAGTTACTCGAACAGGGATAGCCAGCCCCAGCATTTT. Its protein product is CASSYSNRDSQPQHF.

The rearrangement uses TRBV12-3 or TRBV12-4 and TRBJ2-2; D is possibly TRBD1 (5 bases). V was clipped by 3 bases and J by 6 bases, with 17 bases between them. The CDR3 runs 16 residues. The CDR3 coding sequence is TGTGCCAGCAGTTTCCTTAGGTCGCTAGGGGCCGGGGAGCTGTTTTTT. Protein: CASSFLRSLGAGELFF.

The sample holds a few counts of this clonotype. This chain uses TRBV15 with TRBJ1-1; D is possibly TRBD1 (5 bases). Germline V lookup: CDR1 LNHNV, CDR2 YYDKDF (reference sequence). Trimming removed 0 bases from V and 0 bases from J, with 8 bases in between. This CDR3 region has 15 residues. In DNA form, the CDR3 reads TGTGCCACCAGCAGAGAGGAGGGGTTGAACACTGAAGCTTTCTTT. Translating it yields CATSREEGLNTEAFF. Together with reference TRBV15 and TRBJ1-1, the CDR3 gives the full variable domain: DAMVIQNPRYQVTQFGKPVTLSCSQTLNHNVMYWYQQKSSQAPKLLFHYYDKDFNNEADTPDNFQSRRPNTSFCFLDIRSPGLGDTAMYLCATSREEGLNTEAFFGQGTRLTVV.